A selection of T cell receptor beta chains follows, all from one sample in a study of control samples from healthy donors and cancer patients. The assay was immunoSEQ multiplex PCR, and TCRdb's table has in-frame clones only and misses some. The sample holds 40,000 to 45,000 clones; about three quarters are singletons and the top ten take 17%. Sequencing was performed on formalin-fixed, paraffin-embedded tissue. The origin of the receptors is a male donor with melanoma. Both conserved end residues are part of each CDR3. D genes are given only for firm matches. Size tells how often a clone was seen (once, few, many) or the class of an expanded clone, and some rows leave it out.

D gene: TRBD2; V gene: TRBV10-3; J gene: TRBJ2-1; clone size: .; CDR3 protein: CAIRPSSQAGGSYEQFF; CDR3 DNA: TGTGCCATCAGGCCCTCTTCCCAAGCGGGAGGGAGCTATGAGCAGTTCTTC
D gene: .; V gene: TRBV18; J gene: TRBJ2-3; clone size: once; CDR3 protein: CASSHTDTQYF; CDR3 DNA: TGTGCTAGCTCACACACAGATACGCAGTATTTT
D gene: TRBD1; V gene: TRBV2; J gene: TRBJ2-7; clone size: .; CDR3 protein: CASRGQYEQYF; CDR3 DNA: TGTGCCAGCAGGGGACAGTACGAGCAGTACTTC
D gene: TRBD2; V gene: TRBV4-2; J gene: TRBJ2-1; clone size: .; CDR3 protein: CASSQGLADYNEQFF; CDR3 DNA: TGTGCCAGCAGCCAAGGGCTAGCGGATTACAATGAGCAGTTCTTC
D gene: TRBD2; V gene: TRBV10-2; J gene: TRBJ2-7; clone size: .; CDR3 protein: CASKASGRASEQYF; CDR3 DNA: TGCGCCAGCAAAGCTAGCGGGAGGGCCTCTGAGCAGTACTTC
D gene: .; V gene: TRBV20-1; J gene: TRBJ2-5; clone size: .; CDR3 protein: CSASRYFTQYF; CDR3 DNA: TGCAGTGCTAGCCGATATTTCACCCAGTACTTC
D gene: .; V gene: TRBV2; J gene: TRBJ2-2; clone size: .; CDR3 protein: CASTLLATGTGELFF; CDR3 DNA: TGTGCCAGCACTTTACTAGCCACGGGCACCGGGGAGCTGTTTTTT
D gene: .; V gene: TRBV18; J gene: TRBJ1-1; clone size: .; CDR3 protein: CASSPRWGTEAFF; CDR3 DNA: TGTGCCAGCTCACCACGATGGGGCACTGAAGCTTTCTTT
D gene: .; V gene: TRBV24-1; J gene: TRBJ2-3; clone size: .; CDR3 protein: CATSSGPPTDTQYF; CDR3 DNA: TGTGCCACCAGCTCCGGGCCCCCCACAGATACGCAGTATTTT
D gene: .; V gene: TRBV10-3; J gene: TRBJ2-3; clone size: .; CDR3 protein: CAISPEGPTDTQYF; CDR3 DNA: TGTGCCATCAGTCCGGAGGGGCCCACAGATACGCAGTATTTT
D gene: .; V gene: TRBV7-9; J gene: TRBJ2-3; clone size: .; CDR3 protein: CASSLVLFTDTQYF; CDR3 DNA: TGTGCCAGCAGCTTAGTGCTTTTTACAGATACGCAGTATTTT
D gene: .; V gene: TRBV27; J gene: TRBJ2-3; clone size: few; CDR3 protein: CASSPRTRGGDTQYF; CDR3 DNA: TGTGCCAGCAGTCCCAGGACGCGTGGGGGTGATACGCAGTATTTT
D gene: TRBD1; V gene: TRBV29-1; J gene: TRBJ1-2; clone size: .; CDR3 protein: CSVAFNYLRTGDGYTF; CDR3 DNA: TGCAGCGTTGCGTTTAACTACCTCCGGACAGGGGATGGCTACACCTTC
D gene: .; V gene: TRBV11-2; J gene: TRBJ1-4; clone size: .; CDR3 protein: CASSLSTNEKLFF; CDR3 DNA: TGTGCCAGCAGCCTCAGCACTAATGAAAAACTGTTTTTT
D gene: TRBD2; V gene: TRBV5-1; J gene: TRBJ2-3; clone size: .; CDR3 protein: CASTHSGRASSTDTQYF; CDR3 DNA: TGCGCCAGCACCCATAGCGGGAGGGCCTCGAGCACAGATACGCAGTATTTT
D gene: .; V gene: TRBV28; J gene: TRBJ1-3; clone size: .; CDR3 protein: CASRSNPGTASGNTIYF; CDR3 DNA: TGTGCCAGCAGGTCCAACCCCGGGACGGCCTCTGGAAACACCATATATTTT